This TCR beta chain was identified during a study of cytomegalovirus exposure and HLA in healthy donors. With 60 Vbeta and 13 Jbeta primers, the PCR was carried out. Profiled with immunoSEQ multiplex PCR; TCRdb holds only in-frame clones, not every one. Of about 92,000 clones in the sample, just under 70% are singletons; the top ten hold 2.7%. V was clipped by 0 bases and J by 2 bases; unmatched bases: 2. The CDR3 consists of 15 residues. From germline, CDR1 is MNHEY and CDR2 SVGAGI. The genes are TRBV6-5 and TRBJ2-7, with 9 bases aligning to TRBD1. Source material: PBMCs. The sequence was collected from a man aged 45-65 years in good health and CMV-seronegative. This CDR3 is CASSYSRDRAYEQYF. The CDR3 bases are TGTGCCAGCAGTTACTCGAGGGACAGGGCCTACGAGCAGTACTTC.